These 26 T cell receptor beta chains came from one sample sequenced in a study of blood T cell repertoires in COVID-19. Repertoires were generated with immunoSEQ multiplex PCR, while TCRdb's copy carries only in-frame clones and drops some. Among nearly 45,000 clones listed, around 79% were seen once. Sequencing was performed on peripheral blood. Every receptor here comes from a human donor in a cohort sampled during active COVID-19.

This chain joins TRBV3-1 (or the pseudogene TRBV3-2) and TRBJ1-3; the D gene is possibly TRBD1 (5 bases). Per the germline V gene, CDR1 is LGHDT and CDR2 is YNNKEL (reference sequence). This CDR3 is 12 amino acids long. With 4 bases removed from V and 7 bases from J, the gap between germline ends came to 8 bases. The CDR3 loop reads CASSRNRNTIYF. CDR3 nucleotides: TGTGCCAGCAGCCGTAACAGGAACACCATATATTTT.

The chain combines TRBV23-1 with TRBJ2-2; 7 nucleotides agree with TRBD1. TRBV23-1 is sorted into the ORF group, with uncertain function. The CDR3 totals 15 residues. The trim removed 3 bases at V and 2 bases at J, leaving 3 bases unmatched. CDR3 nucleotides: TGCGCCAGCAGTCAGTACAGGGGTAACACCGGGGAGCTGTTTTTT. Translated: CASSQYRGNTGELFF.

The CDR3 DNA is TGCAGTGCTATTGAGGGCGGGAGGGGGCAAGAGACCCAGTACTTC. As protein: CSAIEGGRGQETQYF. The chain couples TRBV20-1 to TRBJ2-5; 9 nucleotides agree with TRBD2. Germline-derived CDR1 and CDR2 are DFQATT and SNEGSKA (reference sequence). The CDR3 covers 15 residues. V lost 4 bases, J lost 2 bases, and 8 bases stayed unmatched.

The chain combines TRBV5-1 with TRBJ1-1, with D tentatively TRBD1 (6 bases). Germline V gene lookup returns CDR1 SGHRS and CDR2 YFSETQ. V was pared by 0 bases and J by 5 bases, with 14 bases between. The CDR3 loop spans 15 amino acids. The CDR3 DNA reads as TGCGCCAGCAGCTTGGGGCAGGGGCGCGGGACTGAAGCTTTCTTT. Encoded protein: CASSLGQGRGTEAFF.

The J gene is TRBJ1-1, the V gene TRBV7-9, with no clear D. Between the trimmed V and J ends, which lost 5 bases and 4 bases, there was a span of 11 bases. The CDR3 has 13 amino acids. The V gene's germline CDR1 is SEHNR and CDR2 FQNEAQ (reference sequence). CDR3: CASSIQETTEAFF. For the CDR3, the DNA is TGTGCCAGCAGCATTCAGGAAACCACTGAAGCTTTCTTT.

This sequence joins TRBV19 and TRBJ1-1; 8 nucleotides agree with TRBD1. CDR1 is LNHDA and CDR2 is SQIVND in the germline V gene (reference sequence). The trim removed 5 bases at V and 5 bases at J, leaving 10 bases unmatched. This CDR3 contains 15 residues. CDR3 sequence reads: CASSSRTGFQTEAFF. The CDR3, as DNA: TGTGCCAGTAGTTCCCGGACAGGGTTTCAGACTGAAGCTTTCTTT.

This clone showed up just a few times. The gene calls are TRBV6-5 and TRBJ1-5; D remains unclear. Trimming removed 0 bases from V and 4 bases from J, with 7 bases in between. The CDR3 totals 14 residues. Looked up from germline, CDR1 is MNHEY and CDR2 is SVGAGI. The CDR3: CASSYSAGNQPQHF. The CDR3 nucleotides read TGTGCCAGCAGTTACTCTGCCGGGAATCAGCCCCAGCATTTT.

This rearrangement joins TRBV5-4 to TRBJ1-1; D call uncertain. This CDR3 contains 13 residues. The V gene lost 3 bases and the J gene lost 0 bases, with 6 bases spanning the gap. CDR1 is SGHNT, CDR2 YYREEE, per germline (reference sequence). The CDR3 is CASSSGMNTEAFF. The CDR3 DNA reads TGTGCCAGCAGCTCGGGGATGAACACTGAAGCTTTCTTT.

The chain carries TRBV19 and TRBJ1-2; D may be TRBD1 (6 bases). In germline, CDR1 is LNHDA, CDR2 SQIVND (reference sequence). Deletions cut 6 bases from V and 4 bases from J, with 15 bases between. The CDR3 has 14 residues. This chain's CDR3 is CASRGDTRIYGYTF. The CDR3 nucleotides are TGTGCCAGTAGGGGGGACACAAGGATCTATGGCTACACCTTC. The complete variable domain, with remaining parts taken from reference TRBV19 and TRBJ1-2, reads DGGITQSPKYLFRKEGQNVTLSCEQNLNHDAMYWYRQDPGQGLRLIYYSQIVNDFQKGDIAEGYSVSREKKESFPLTVTSAQKNPTAFYLCASRGDTRIYGYTFGSGTRLTVV.

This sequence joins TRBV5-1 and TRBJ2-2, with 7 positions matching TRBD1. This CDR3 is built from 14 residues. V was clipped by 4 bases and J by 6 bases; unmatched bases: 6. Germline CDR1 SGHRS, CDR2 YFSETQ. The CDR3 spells CASSGRQGPGELFF. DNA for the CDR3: TGCGCCAGCAGCGGACGACAGGGACCCGGGGAGCTGTTTTTT. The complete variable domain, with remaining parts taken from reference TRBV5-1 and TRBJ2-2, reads KAGVTQTPRYLIKTRGQQVTLSCSPISGHRSVSWYQQTPGQGLQFLFEYFSETQRNKGNFPGRFSGRQFSNSRSEMNVSTLELGDSALYLCASSGRQGPGELFFGEGSRLTVL.

This CDR3 is CASSLSQTYEQYF. CDR3 nucleotides: TGTGCCAGCAGTTTAAGTCAGACCTACGAGCAGTACTTC. The chain joins TRBV12-3 or TRBV12-4 to TRBJ2-7; D gene ambiguous. The V and J ends lost 2 bases and 2 bases respectively, with 7 bases between them. This CDR3 comprises 13 residues.

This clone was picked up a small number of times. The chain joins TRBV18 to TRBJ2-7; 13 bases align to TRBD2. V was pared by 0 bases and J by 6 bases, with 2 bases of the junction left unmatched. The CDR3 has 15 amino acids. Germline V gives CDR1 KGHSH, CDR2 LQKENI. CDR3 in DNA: TGTGCCAGCTCACCACCGGGACTAGCGGGGAGCGAGCAGTACTTC. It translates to CASSPPGLAGSEQYF.

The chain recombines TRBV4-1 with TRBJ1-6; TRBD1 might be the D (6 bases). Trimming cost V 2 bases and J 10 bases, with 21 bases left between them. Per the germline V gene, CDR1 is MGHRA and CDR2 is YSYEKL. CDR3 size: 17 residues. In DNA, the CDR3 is TGCGCCAGCAGCCAACCACTCCGGGACATAGGAAAATCACCCCTCCACTTT. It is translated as CASSQPLRDIGKSPLHF.

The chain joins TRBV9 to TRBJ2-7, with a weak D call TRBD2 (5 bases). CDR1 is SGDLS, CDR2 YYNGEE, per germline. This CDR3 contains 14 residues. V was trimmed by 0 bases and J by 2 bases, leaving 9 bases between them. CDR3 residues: CASSVGPAAYEQYF. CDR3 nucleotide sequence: TGTGCCAGCAGCGTAGGCCCAGCGGCCTACGAGCAGTACTTC.

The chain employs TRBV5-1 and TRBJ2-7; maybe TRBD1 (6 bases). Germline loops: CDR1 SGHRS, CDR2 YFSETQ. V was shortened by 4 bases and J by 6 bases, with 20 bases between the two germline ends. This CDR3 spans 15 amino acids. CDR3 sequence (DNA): TGCGCCAGCAGCGTGGCCGGGACAAACCTCCGCGAGCAGTACTTC. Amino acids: CASSVAGTNLREQYF.

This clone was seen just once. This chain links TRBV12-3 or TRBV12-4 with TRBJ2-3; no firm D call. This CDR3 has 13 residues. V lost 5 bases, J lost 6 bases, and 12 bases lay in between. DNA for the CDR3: TGTGCCAGCAGTCCCTCTAGATCCGATACGCAGTATTTT. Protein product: CASSPSRSDTQYF.

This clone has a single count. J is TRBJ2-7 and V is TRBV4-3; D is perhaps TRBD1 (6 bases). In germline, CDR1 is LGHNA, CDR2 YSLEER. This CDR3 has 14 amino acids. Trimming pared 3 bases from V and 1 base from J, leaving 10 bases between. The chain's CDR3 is CASSQNRASYEQYF. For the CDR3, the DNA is TGCGCCAGCAGCCAGAACAGGGCATCCTACGAGCAGTACTTC.

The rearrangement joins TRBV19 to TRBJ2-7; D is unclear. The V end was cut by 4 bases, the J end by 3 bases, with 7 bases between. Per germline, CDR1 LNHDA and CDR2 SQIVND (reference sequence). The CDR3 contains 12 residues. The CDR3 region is CASSKSGYEQYF. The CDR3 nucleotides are TGTGCCAGTAGTAAGAGTGGCTACGAGCAGTACTTC.

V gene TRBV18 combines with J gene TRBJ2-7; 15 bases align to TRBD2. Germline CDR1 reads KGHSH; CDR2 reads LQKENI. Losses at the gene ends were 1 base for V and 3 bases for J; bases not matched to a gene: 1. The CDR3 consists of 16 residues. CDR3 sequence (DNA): TGTGCCAGCTCACCACGGGGACTAGCGGGGGGCTACGAGCAGTACTTC. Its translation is CASSPRGLAGGYEQYF.

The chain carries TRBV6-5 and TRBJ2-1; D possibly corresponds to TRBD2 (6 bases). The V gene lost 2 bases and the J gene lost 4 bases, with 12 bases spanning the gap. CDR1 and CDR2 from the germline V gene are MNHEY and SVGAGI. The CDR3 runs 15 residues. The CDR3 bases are TGTGCCAGCAGTTACGGAGCGGGTCGATACAATGAGCAGTTCTTC. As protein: CASSYGAGRYNEQFF.

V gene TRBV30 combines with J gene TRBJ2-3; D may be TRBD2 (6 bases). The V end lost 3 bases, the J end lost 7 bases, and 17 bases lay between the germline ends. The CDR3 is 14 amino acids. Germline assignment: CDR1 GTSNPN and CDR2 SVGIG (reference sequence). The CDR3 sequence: CAWSRPGGRYTQYF. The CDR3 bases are TGTGCCTGGAGCCGACCAGGAGGGAGGTATACGCAGTATTTT.

The CDR3 region has the DNA TGTGCCAGCAGCCAAGATTTAGGGCAGGGTGGGGAAAAACTGTTTTTT. Its translation is CASSQDLGQGGEKLFF. The V and J genes are TRBV4-2 and TRBJ1-4; tentatively, D is TRBD1 (5 bases). CDR1 is LGHNA and CDR2 is YNFKEQ in the germline V gene. The CDR3 is made up of 16 amino acids. V gave up 0 bases and J gave up 8 bases, with 16 bases separating them.

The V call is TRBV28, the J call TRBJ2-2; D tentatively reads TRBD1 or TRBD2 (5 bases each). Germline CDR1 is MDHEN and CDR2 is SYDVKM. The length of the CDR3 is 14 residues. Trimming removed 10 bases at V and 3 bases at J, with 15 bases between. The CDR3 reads CAIRVGEDTGELFF. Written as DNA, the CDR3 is TGTGCCATCAGGGTCGGGGAAGACACCGGGGAGCTGTTTTTT. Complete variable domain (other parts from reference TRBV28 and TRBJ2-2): DVKVTQSSRYLVKRTGEKVFLECVQDMDHENMFWYRQDPGLGLRLIYFSYDVKMKEKGDIPEGYSVSREKKERFSLILESASTNQTSMYLCAIRVGEDTGELFFGEGSRLTVL.

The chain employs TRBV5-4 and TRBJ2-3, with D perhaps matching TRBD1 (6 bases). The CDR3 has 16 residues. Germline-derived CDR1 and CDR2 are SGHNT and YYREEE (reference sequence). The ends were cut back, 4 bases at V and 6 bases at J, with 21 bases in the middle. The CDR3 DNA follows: TGTGCCAGCAGCAGGGGGTCGGGCGGGTCGGCGGATACGCAGTATTTT. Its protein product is CASSRGSGGSADTQYF.

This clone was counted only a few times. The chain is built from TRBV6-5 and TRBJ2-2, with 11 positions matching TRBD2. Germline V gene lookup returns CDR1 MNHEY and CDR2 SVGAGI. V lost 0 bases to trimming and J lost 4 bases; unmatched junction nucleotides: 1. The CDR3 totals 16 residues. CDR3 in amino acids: CASSYSGLAVTGELFF. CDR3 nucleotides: TGTGCCAGCAGTTACTCGGGACTAGCGGTCACCGGGGAGCTGTTTTTT.

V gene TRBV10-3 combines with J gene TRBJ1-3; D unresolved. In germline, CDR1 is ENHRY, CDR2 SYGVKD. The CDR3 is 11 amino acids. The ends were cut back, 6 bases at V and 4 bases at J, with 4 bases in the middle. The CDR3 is CAISGGNTIYF. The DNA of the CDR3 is TGTGCCATCAGCGGGGGAAACACCATATATTTT.